Shown below are 5 T cell receptor beta chains from a single sample sequenced in a study of T cells in Graves' hyperthyroidism and ophthalmopathy. Amplified TCR beta CDR3 regions derived from RNA transcripts. HTBI primers were the set used in a first-round RT-PCR of the TCR CDR3. TCRdb reprocessed the multiplex PCR reads with MiXCR, giving one entry per CDR3 protein. The data contain around 600,000 distinct CDR3 sequences, 13% to 15% of them seen just once; the ten biggest clones take up 7.1%. The sample was blood. All receptors derive from a woman under 30 with Graves' ophthalmopathy.

There are many counts of this clonotype. The V and J genes are TRBV6-6 and TRBJ2-3; the match to TRBD2 covers 7 bases. Losses at the gene ends were 2 bases for V and 0 bases for J; bases not matched to a gene: 5. The CDR3 runs to 16 residues. Germline V gene data show CDR1 as MNHNY and CDR2 as SVGAGI (reference sequence). The CDR3 spells CASSYSWRGSTDTQYF. CDR3 nucleotides: TGTGCCAGCAGTTACAGCTGGCGGGGGAGCACAGATACGCAGTATTTT.

Turning to this clonotype: A read error may be the cause here, since a much bigger clone is one base away. The gene calls are TRBV30 and TRBJ2-1, with 8 bases lining up with TRBD1. The CDR3 loop spans 15 amino acids. J lost 2 bases, V lost 1 base, and 4 bases had no gene match. Germline V lookup: CDR1 GTSNPN, CDR2 SVGIG (reference sequence). CDR3 sequence reads: CAWSAGRGPYNEQFF. In DNA, the CDR3 is TGTGCCTGGAGTGCCGGCAGGGGGCCCTACAATGAGCAGTTCTTC.

This clonotype was detected only a few times. The rearrangement links TRBV12-5 to TRBJ1-2; TRBD1 is a possible D gene (6 bases). With 1 base removed from V and 9 bases from J, the gap between germline ends came to 12 bases. CDR1 and CDR2 from the germline V gene are LGHNT and FRNRAP. The CDR3 length is 13 residues. The CDR3 bases are TGTGCTAGTGGTTTGGGGCAGGGGTATCGCTACACCTTC. Amino acids: CASGLGQGYRYTF.

The rearrangement joins TRBV24-1 to TRBJ2-2, with D uncertain. The CDR3 contains 14 residues. Trimming took 3 bases from V and 8 from J, leaving 12 bases between them. CDR1 and CDR2 (germline): KGHDR, SFDVKD. The CDR3 protein is CATSDRNSPGELFF. The CDR3 bases are TGTGCCACCAGTGATCGAAACTCCCCGGGGGAGCTGTTTTTT.

This clonotype was counted at least ten times. The chain couples TRBV7-8 to TRBJ2-1, with a weak D call TRBD2 (6 bases). The CDR3 has 16 amino acids. Per the germline V gene, CDR1 is SGHVS and CDR2 is FQNEAQ. With 5 bases removed from V and 4 bases from J, the gap between germline ends came to 18 bases. CDR3 amino acids: CASSPTGGPPYNEQFF. CDR3 coding DNA: TGTGCCAGCAGCCCTACCGGAGGGCCCCCTTACAATGAGCAGTTCTTC.